This T cell receptor (beta chain) was found in a study of blood T cell repertoires in COVID-19. Study in general: From the United States, Italy and Spain came samples of acute and convalescent COVID-19.

Methods used by the authors: Reference gene primer amplification yielded estimated nucleated cell counts. Method: immunoSEQ multiplex PCR; TCRdb's copy keeps in-frame clones and lacks some. That table furnishes V, J and clone size, whereas the DNA furnished D and trimming. The sample yields fewer than 70,000 clones, around 79% seen once. Sequencing input: peripheral blood. This TCR was recovered from a man in his fifties or sixties with acute or convalescent COVID-19.

Here the CDR3 DNA reads TGTGCCAGCAGTGAAAGGCGGCAGTACCAAGAGACCCAGTACTTC. Amino acid sequence: CASSERRQYQETQYF. J is TRBJ2-5 and V is TRBV25-1; D is undetermined. Germline V lookup: CDR1 MGHDK, CDR2 SYGVNS. V was clipped by 2 bases and J by 0 bases, with 10 bases between them. The CDR3 contains 15 residues.